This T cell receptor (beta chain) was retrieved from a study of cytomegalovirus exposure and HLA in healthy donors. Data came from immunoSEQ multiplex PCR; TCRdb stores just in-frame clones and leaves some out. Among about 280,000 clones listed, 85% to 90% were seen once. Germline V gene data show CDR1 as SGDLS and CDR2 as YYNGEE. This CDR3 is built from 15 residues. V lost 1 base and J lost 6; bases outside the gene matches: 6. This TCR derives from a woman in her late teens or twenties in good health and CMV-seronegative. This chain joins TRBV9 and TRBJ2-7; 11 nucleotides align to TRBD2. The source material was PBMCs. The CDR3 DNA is TGTGCCAGCAGCGTATCCACTAGCGGGAGCTCCGAGCAGTACTTC. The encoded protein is CASSVSTSGSSEQYF. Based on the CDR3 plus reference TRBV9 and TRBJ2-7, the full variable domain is DSGVTQTPKHLITATGQRVTLRCSPRSGDLSVYWYQQSLDQGLQFLIQYYNGEERAKGNILERFSAQQFPDLHSELNLSSLELGDSALYFCASSVSTSGSSEQYFGPGTRLTVT.